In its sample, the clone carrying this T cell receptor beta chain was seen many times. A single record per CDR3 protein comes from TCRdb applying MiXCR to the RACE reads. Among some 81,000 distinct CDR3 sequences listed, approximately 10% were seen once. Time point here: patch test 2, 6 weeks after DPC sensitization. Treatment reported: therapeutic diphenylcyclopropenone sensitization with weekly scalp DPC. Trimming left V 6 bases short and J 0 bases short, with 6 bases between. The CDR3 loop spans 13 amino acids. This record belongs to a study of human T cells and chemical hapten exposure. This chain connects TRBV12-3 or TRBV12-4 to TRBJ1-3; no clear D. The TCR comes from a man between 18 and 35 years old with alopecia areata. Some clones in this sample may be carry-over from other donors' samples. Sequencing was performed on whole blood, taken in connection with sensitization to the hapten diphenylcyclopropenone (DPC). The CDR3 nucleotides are TGTGCCAGCAGCCAAACCTCTGGAAACACCATATATTTT. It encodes CASSQTSGNTIYF.